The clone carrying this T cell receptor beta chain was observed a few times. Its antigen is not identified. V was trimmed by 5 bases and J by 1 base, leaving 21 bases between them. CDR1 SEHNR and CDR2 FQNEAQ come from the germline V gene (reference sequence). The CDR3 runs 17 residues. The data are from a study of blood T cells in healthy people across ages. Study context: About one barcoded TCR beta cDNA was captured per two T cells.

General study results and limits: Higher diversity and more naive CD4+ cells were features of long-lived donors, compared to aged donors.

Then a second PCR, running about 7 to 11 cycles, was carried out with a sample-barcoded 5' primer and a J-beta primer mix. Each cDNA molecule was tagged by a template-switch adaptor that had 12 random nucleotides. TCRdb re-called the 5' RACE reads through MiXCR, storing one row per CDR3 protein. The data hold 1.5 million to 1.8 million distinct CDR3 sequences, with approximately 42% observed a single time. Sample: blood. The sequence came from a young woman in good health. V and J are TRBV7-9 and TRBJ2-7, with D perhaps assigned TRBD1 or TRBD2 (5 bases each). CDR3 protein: CASSPRGVGPNSYEQYF. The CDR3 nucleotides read TGTGCCAGCAGCCCCCGGGGCGTGGGACCCAATTCCTACGAGCAGTACTTC.